The source of this T cell receptor (beta chain) is a study of cytomegalovirus exposure and HLA in healthy donors. Study-level points and caveats: In a later analysis, HLA-associated beta chains showed higher expansion and lower generation probabilities than comparable chains. Common viral pathogens seemed to be connected with several of the most significant clusters, according to a later analysis. In an earlier analysis, most TCR beta V segments were productive about 90% or about 30% of the time. HLA restriction was apparent for most CMV-associated TCR beta chains in a later analysis.

PCR used 60 Vbeta primers and 13 Jbeta primers. Profiling relied on immunoSEQ multiplex PCR, and the TCRdb table lists in-frame clones only, not all of them. The sample consists of approximately 190,000 clones, approximately 78% of them appearing once. Comments on this clone: Its matching antigen is unknown.

The CDR3 has 15 residues. The germline gives CDR1 MNHNS, CDR2 SASEGT. Deletions cut 0 bases from V and 4 bases from J, with 12 bases between. The rearrangement joins TRBV6-1 to TRBJ1-1, with D tentatively TRBD1 (5 bases). The clonotype comes from a young woman in good health and CMV-seronegative. Sequenced: PBMCs. For the CDR3, the DNA is TGTGCCAGCAGTGAAGCGCAAATAGGGGTCACTGAAGCTTTCTTT. This encodes CASSEAQIGVTEAFF.